The clone carrying this T cell receptor (beta chain) was picked up one time. What it binds is unknown. At the DNA level, this CDR3 is encoded by other sequences in the same sample as well. Some clones are missing from TCRdb's copy, which holds only in-frame ones; the method was immunoSEQ multiplex PCR. The sample shows over 2 million clones, about 95% of them seen only once. Healthy adults negative for HIV, lacking recent acute infections or vaccinations, served as donors. Division of CD4+ cells produced a CD45RA+ naive subset and a CD45RA-negative memory subset. The sample comes from a study of shared clonotypes between healthy human individuals. Germline V CDR1 and CDR2: LNHDA, SQIVND (reference sequence). Trimming cost V 2 bases and J 5 bases, with 9 bases left between them. The CDR3 covers 13 residues. General study findings and limits: Clonotypes not shared had lower generation probabilities than those common to all four donors. With a handful of donors compared, around 4.7% of naive CD4 clonotypes were shared.

V gene TRBV19 combines with J gene TRBJ2-5; D is ambiguous. The clonotype originates from a man between 18 and 29 years old in good health. The material sequenced was naive CD4+ T cells sorted from blood. Subset in this sample: CD45RA+ positively selected. The CDR3: CASSISSLETQYF. CDR3 DNA: TGTGCCAGTAGTATAAGTAGTCTGGAGACCCAGTACTTC.